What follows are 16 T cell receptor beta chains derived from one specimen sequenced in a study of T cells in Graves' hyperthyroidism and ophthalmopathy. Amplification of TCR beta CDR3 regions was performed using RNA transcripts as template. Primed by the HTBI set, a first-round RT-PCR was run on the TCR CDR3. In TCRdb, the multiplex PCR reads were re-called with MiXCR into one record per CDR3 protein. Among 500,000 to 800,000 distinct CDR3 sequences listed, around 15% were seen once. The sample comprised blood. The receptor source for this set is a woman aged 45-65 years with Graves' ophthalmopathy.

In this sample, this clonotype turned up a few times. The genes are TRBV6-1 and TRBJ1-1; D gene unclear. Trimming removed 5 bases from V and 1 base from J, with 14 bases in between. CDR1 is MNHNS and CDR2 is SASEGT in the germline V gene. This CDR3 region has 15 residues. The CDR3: CASSYLPGKNTEAFF. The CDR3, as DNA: TGTGCCAGCAGTTATCTACCGGGGAAGAACACTGAAGCTTTCTTT.

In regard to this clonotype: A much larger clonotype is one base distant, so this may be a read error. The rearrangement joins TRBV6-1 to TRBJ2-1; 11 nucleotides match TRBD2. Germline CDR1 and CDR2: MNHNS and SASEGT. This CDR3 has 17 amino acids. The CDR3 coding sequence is TGTGCCAGCATCCCTCGGGGCGGGACTAGCGGTTACAATGAGCGGTTCTTC. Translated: CASIPRGGTSGYNERFF.

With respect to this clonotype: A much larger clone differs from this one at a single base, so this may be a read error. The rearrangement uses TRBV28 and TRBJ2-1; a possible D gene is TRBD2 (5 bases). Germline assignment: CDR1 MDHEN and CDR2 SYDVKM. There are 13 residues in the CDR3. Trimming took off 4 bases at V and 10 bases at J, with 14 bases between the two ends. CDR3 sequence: CASSSPLGVEQFF. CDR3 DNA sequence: TGTGCCAGCAGTTCACCCCTGGGAGTGGAGCAGTTCTTC.

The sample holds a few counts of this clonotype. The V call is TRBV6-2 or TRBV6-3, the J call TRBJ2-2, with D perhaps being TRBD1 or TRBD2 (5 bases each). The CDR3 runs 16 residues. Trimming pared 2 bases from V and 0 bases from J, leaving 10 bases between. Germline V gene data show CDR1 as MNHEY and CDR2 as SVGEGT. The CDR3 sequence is CASSYPTAANTGELFF. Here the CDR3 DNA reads TGTGCCAGCAGTTACCCGACAGCGGCGAACACCGGGGAGCTGTTTTTT.

CDR3 nucleotide sequence: TGTGCCAGTAGTATAGATTGGGCGGGAGCACAAGATACGCAGTATTTT. This encodes CASSIDWAGAQDTQYF. V usage is TRBV19 and J usage is TRBJ2-3; the match to TRBD2 covers 7 bases. V trimming: 0 bases; J trimming: 5 bases; junction bases outside the gene matches: 8. The CDR3 totals 16 residues. Germline CDR1 is LNHDA and CDR2 is SQIVND (reference sequence).

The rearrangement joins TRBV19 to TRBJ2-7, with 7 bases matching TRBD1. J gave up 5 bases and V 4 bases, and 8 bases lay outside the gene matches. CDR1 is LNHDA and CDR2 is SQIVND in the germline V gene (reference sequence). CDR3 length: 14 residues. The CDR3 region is CASSTQTGTHEQYF. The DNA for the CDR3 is TGTGCCAGTAGTACGCAGACAGGGACCCACGAGCAGTACTTC.

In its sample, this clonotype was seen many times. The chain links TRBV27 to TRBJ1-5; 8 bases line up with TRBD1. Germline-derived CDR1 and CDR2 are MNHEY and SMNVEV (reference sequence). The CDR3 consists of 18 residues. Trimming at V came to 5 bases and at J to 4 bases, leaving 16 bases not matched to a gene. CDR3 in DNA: TGTGCCAGCAGTCCGTACGGGACAGGCCGGGGGAAAAATCAGCCCCAGCATTTT. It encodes CASSPYGTGRGKNQPQHF.

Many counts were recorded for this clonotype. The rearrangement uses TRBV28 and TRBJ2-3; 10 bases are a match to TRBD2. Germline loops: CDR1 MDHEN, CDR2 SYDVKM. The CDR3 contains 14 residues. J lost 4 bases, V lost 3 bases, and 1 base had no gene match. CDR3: CASSLSGRADTQYF. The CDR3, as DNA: TGTGCCAGCAGTTTGAGCGGGAGGGCAGATACGCAGTATTTT.

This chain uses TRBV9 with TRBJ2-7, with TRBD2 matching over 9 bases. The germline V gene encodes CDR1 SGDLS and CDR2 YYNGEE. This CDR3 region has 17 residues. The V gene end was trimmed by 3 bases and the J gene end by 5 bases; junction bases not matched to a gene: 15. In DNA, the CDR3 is TGTGCCAGCAGCGCAGACATGGCGGGAGGGCCGATGGACGAGCAGTACTTC. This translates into CASSADMAGGPMDEQYF.

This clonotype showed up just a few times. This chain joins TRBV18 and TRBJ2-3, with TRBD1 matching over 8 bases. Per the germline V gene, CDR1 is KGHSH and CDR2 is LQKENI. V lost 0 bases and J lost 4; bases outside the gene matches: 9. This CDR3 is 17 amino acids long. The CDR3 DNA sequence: TGTGCCAGCTCACCACCCCGGACAGGGTGGGGATCAGATACGCAGTATTTT. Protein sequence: CASSPPRTGWGSDTQYF.

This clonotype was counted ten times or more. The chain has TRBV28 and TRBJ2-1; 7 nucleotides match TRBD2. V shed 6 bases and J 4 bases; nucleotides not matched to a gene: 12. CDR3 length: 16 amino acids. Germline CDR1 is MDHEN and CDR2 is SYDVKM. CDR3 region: CASSHTSLAVYNEQFF. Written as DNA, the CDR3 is TGTGCCAGCAGCCATACGAGTCTAGCGGTTTACAATGAGCAGTTCTTC.

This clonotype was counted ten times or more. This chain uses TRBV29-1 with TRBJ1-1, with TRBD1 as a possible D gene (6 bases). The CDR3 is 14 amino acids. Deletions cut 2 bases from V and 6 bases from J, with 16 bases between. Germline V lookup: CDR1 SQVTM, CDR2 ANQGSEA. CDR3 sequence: CSVESIRGSAEAFF. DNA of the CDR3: TGCAGCGTTGAAAGTATCAGGGGCTCCGCTGAAGCTTTCTTT. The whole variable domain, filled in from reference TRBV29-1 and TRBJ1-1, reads SAVISQKPSRDICQRGTSLTIQCQVDSQVTMMFWYRQQPGQSLTLIATANQGSEATYESGFVIDKFPISRPNLTFSTLTVSNMSPEDSSIYLCSVESIRGSAEAFFGQGTRLTVV.

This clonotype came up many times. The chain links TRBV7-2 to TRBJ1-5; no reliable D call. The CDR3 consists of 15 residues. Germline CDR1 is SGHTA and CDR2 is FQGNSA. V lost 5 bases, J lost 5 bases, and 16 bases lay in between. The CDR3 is CASSTQSGGDQPQHF. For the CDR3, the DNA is TGTGCCAGCAGCACACAGAGTGGCGGTGATCAGCCCCAGCATTTT.

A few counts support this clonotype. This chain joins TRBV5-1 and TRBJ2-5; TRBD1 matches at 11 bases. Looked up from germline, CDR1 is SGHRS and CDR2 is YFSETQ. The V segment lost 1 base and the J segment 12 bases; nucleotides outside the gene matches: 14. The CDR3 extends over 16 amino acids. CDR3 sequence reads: CASSLTGTGGFKTEYF. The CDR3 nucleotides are TGCGCCAGCAGCTTGACCGGGACAGGGGGATTCAAGACGGAGTACTTC.

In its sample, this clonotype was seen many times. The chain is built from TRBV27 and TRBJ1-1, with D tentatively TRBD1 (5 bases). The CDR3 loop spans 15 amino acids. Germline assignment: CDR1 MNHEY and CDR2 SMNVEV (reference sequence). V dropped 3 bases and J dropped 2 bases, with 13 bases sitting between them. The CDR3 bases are TGTGCCAGCAGTTTTAGTTCCAGGGCTAACACTGAAGCTTTCTTT. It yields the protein CASSFSSRANTEAFF.

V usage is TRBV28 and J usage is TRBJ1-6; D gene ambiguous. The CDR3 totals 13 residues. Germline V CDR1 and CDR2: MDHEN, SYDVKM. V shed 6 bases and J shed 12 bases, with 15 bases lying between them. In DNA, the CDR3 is TGTGCCAGCAGCATACCCGGGCCCCAACCCCTCCACTTT. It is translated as CASSIPGPQPLHF.